Below, 22 T cell receptor beta chains from the same sample are listed, as sequenced in a study of CD8 T cells in ankylosing spondylitis (dated by TCRdb to between 2016 and 2019). Library preparation was by 5' RACE. Reads for this sample came from an Illumina HiSeq 2500. TCRdb applied fastp at Q25 and MiXCR to the public reads, then kept only in-frame beta chains. CDR3 protein sequences are deduplicated, and each keeps its most common genes and DNA. The sample table contains about 340,000 distinct CDR3 sequences; only one count was recorded for around 15% of them. In total, the top ten clones hold about 1.1% of the sample. The sample consisted of blood, either unsorted or a sorted T cell fraction (not recorded which). The receptors derive from a male donor with ankylosing spondylitis or in good health (not recorded which).

CDR3 protein: CASSLGPRGSGQETQYF. The CDR3 DNA reads TGTGCCAGCAGCTTAGGCCCCCGGGGTAGCGGTCAAGAGACCCAGTACTTC. This chain connects TRBV11-1 to TRBJ2-5, with D perhaps matching TRBD2 (6 bases). V was shortened by 1 base and J by 2 bases, with 17 bases between the two germline ends. The V gene's germline CDR1 is SGHAT and CDR2 FQDESV (reference sequence). The CDR3 runs to 17 residues.

The V call is TRBV7-2, the J call TRBJ1-1, with D maybe TRBD1 (5 bases). The V gene lost 5 bases and the J gene lost 1 base, with 11 bases spanning the gap. The CDR3 extends over 14 amino acids. The germline CDR1 and CDR2 sequences are SGHTA and FQGNSA. The chain's CDR3 is CASSKDRTNTEAFF. The CDR3 DNA is TGTGCCAGCAGCAAAGACAGAACGAACACTGAAGCTTTCTTT.

The genes are TRBV4-2 and TRBJ1-2; D gene ambiguous. Trimming cost V 0 bases and J 0 bases, with 8 bases left between them. The CDR3 length is 15 residues. Germline V gene data show CDR1 as LGHNA and CDR2 as YNFKEQ. CDR3 region: CASSQDGKANYGYTF. The CDR3 DNA reads as TGTGCCAGCAGCCAAGATGGAAAGGCTAACTATGGCTACACCTTC.

V is TRBV14 and J is TRBJ1-1; D is perhaps TRBD1 (6 bases). Germline CDR1 SGHDN, CDR2 FVKESK. V was cut by 6 bases and J by 5 bases, with 13 bases left in between. This CDR3 has 13 residues. The CDR3, as DNA: TGTGCCAGCAGTTCCACAGGGAGTACTGAAGCTTTCTTT. Its protein is CASSSTGSTEAFF.

The chain carries TRBV12-3 or TRBV12-4 and TRBJ2-3; 7 bases line up with TRBD2. The CDR3 runs to 18 residues. The CDR3 nucleotides read TGTACCTGCAGTTTATTCGACCTGACTAGCAGGAGCACAGATACGCAGTATTTT. Translating it yields CTCSLFDLTSRSTDTQYF.

This clonotype was counted only a few times. The chain recombines TRBV2 with TRBJ2-1; 7 nucleotides agree with TRBD1. The CDR3 consists of 14 residues. Per the germline V gene, CDR1 is SNHLY and CDR2 is FYNNEI. With 3 bases clipped from V and 2 bases from J, the junction kept 1 base outside the gene matches. The CDR3 DNA sequence: TGTGCCAGCAGTGAGACAGGGACCTACAATGAGCAGTTCTTC. Amino acid sequence: CASSETGTYNEQFF.

In this sample, this clonotype turned up a few times. The chain carries TRBV6-1 and TRBJ2-4; D is possibly TRBD1 (6 bases). CDR1 and CDR2 (germline): MNHNS, SASEGT. The V end was cut by 8 bases, the J end by 7 bases, with 12 bases between. This CDR3 comprises 12 residues. CDR3 sequence reads: CASWGPGNIQYF. The CDR3 nucleotides are TGTGCCAGCTGGGGGCCGGGGAACATTCAGTACTTC.

This clonotype has only a few counts. This chain connects TRBV20-1 to TRBJ2-5; D is unclear. V was pared by 3 bases and J by 4 bases, with 12 bases between. Per the germline V gene, CDR1 is DFQATT and CDR2 is SNEGSKA (reference sequence). This CDR3 spans 13 amino acids. The CDR3 DNA sequence: TGCAGTGCTAGGCCCCTCAGAGGAGAGACCCAGTACTTC. Protein sequence: CSARPLRGETQYF.

The chain links TRBV5-1 to TRBJ1-1; D gene uncertain. Germline V gene data show CDR1 as SGHRS and CDR2 as YFSETQ. Trimming took off 0 bases at V and 1 base at J, with 10 bases between the two ends. The CDR3 loop spans 15 amino acids. The CDR3 nucleotides are TGCGCCAGCAGCTTGGCCCAGGAGGGGAACACTGAAGCTTTCTTT. This codes for CASSLAQEGNTEAFF. The entire variable domain, with the rest obtained from reference TRBV5-1 and TRBJ1-1, is as follows: KAGVTQTPRYLIKTRGQQVTLSCSPISGHRSVSWYQQTPGQGLQFLFEYFSETQRNKGNFPGRFSGRQFSNSRSEMNVSTLELGDSALYLCASSLAQEGNTEAFFGQGTRLTVV.

This clonotype came up many times. The chain uses TRBV30 and TRBJ1-1; D remains unclear. Trimming stripped 2 bases from V and 4 bases from J, with 5 bases between. This CDR3 is built from 11 residues. Germline V gives CDR1 GTSNPN, CDR2 SVGIG (reference sequence). As DNA, the CDR3 is TGTGCCTGGAGTAGTTCCACTGAAGCTTTCTTT. Its translation: CAWSSSTEAFF.

The sample holds a few counts of this clonotype. In nucleotides, the CDR3 is TGCGCCAGCAGCTCCGGGGAAGACTACGAGCAGTACTTC. Translated, it gives CASSSGEDYEQYF. The J gene is TRBJ2-7, the V gene TRBV5-1; tentatively, D is TRBD2 (5 bases). CDR1 and CDR2 from the germline V gene are SGHRS and YFSETQ. The CDR3 extends over 13 amino acids. Between the trimmed V and J ends, which lost 3 bases and 3 bases, there was a span of 10 bases.

The chain uses TRBV27 and TRBJ1-1; the D is unclear. Deletions cut 6 bases from V and 1 base from J, with 18 bases between. The CDR3 extends over 16 amino acids. Germline V CDR1 and CDR2: MNHEY, SMNVEV (reference sequence). The CDR3 DNA sequence: TGTGCCAGCAGGGTGAACGGAGGGCAGGCGAACACTGAAGCTTTCTTT. It translates to CASRVNGGQANTEAFF.

This clonotype came up a few times. This chain joins TRBV9 and TRBJ2-6; the match to TRBD2 covers 7 bases. This CDR3 comprises 18 residues. After removal of 0 bases from V and 0 bases from J, the junction contained 6 bases not matched to a gene. Germline V CDR1 and CDR2: SGDLS, YYNGEE. This chain's CDR3 is CASSVVGGGNSGANVLTF. The CDR3 nucleotides read TGTGCCAGCAGCGTAGTAGGCGGGGGAAACTCTGGGGCCAACGTCCTGACTTTC.

This clonotype was seen a few times. The J gene is TRBJ2-2, the V gene TRBV29-1; a weak D match, TRBD2 (5 bases). CDR3 length equals 13 residues. Trimming left V 1 base short and J 5 bases short, with 8 bases between. From germline, CDR1 is SQVTM and CDR2 ANQGSEA. This CDR3 is CSVEGLATGELFF. The CDR3 DNA follows: TGCAGCGTTGAAGGGCTAGCAACCGGGGAGCTGTTTTTT.

The rearrangement uses TRBV5-1 and TRBJ2-4; possible D gene TRBD2, 6 bases. Deletions cut 2 bases from V and 9 bases from J, with 18 bases between. Germline V CDR1 and CDR2: SGHRS, YFSETQ. The CDR3 spans 15 residues. For the CDR3, the DNA is TGCGCCAGCAGCTTTGTGATGGGAGCGGAGGGCATTCAGTACTTC. Protein: CASSFVMGAEGIQYF. Full variable domain (missing parts from reference TRBV5-1 and TRBJ2-4): KAGVTQTPRYLIKTRGQQVTLSCSPISGHRSVSWYQQTPGQGLQFLFEYFSETQRNKGNFPGRFSGRQFSNSRSEMNVSTLELGDSALYLCASSFVMGAEGIQYFGAGTRLSVL.

Comment on this clonotype: Given a much more abundant clone one base away, this may be a read error. The CDR3 bases are TGCGCCAGCAGCTTGGTGCTACCCACCGGGGAGCTGGTTTTT. This gives the protein CASSLVLPTGELVF. The chain carries TRBV5-1 and TRBJ2-2, with D maybe TRBD2 (5 bases). The CDR3 is made up of 14 amino acids. CDR1 and CDR2 from the germline V gene are SGHRS and YFSETQ.

Concerning this clonotype itself: Mismatch with germline at one junction end may stem from a read error. DNA for the CDR3: TGCAGCGCTACAGGCACAGATACGCAGTATTTT. Amino acid sequence: CSATGTDTQYF. The rearrangement uses TRBV20-1 and TRBJ2-3; no reliable D call. Germline values: CDR1 DFQATT, CDR2 SNEGSKA (reference sequence). The length of the CDR3 is 11 residues.

The chain joins TRBV10-2 to TRBJ1-6, with 8 bases that match TRBD1. The CDR3 spans 14 residues. Trimming at V came to 6 bases and at J to 6 bases, leaving 4 bases not matched to a gene. Looked up from germline, CDR1 is WSHSY and CDR2 is SAAADI. The CDR3 DNA reads as TGCGCCAGCAGAGGAGGACAGGGTAATTCACCCCTCCACTTT. It yields the protein CASRGGQGNSPLHF.

The chain employs TRBV20-1 and TRBJ2-7; 9 bases agree with TRBD2. In germline, CDR1 is DFQATT, CDR2 SNEGSKA (reference sequence). Trimming removed 2 bases from V and 6 bases from J; junction bases left unmatched: 8. The CDR3 is 14 amino acids. CDR3 amino acids: CSARMAGGPAEQYF. In DNA, the CDR3 is TGCAGTGCTAGAATGGCGGGAGGGCCCGCCGAGCAGTACTTC.

V and J are TRBV29-1 and TRBJ1-1; D is unclear. Trimming left V 7 bases short and J 0 bases short, with 9 bases between. CDR1 is SQVTM, CDR2 ANQGSEA, per germline. The CDR3 is made up of 12 amino acids. CDR3 region: CSASKMNTEAFF. The CDR3 region has the DNA TGCAGCGCCTCCAAAATGAACACTGAAGCTTTCTTT.

The chain recombines TRBV11-2 with TRBJ1-3, with D possibly matching TRBD1 (5 bases). The CDR3 loop spans 14 amino acids. Germline V CDR1 and CDR2: SGHAT, FQNNGV. With 8 bases removed from V and 2 bases from J, the gap between germline ends came to 13 bases. This CDR3 reads CASAAGTPGNTIYF. In DNA form, the CDR3 reads TGTGCCAGCGCGGCAGGGACCCCTGGAAACACCATATATTTT.

This clonotype was picked up a small number of times. This chain connects TRBV29-1 to TRBJ2-7; 7 bases are a match to TRBD1. The germline CDR1 and CDR2 sequences are SQVTM and ANQGSEA. Trimming cost V 0 bases and J 6 bases; bases outside gene matches: 8. The CDR3 loop spans 14 amino acids. The DNA for the CDR3 is TGCAGCGTTGAAGATGAGGGGGCGTTTGGCGAGCAGTACTTC. Its protein is CSVEDEGAFGEQYF.